The 10 T cell receptor beta chains below were found in one sample sequenced in a study of CD8+CD57+ T cells in acquired aplastic anemia. TCR beta VDJ and CDR3 profiling used genomic DNA as template. TCRdb analysed the reads with MiXCR anew, one entry per CDR3 protein. Found here are around 50,000 distinct CDR3 sequences, around 57% of them singletons; the top ten hold under 20%. The authors sequenced patients whose flow cytometry had shown CD8+CD57+ cell expansion. The sample was sorted CD4+, CD8+, or CD8+CD57+ T cells (not recorded which) from PBMCs. These receptor sequences come from a human donor with aplastic anemia.

This clonotype was observed a few times. This may arise from a read error, as a much more abundant clone is one base away. This chain connects TRBV6-4 to TRBJ1-1; D perhaps matches TRBD1 (6 bases). The CDR3 totals 13 residues. CDR1 and CDR2 (germline): MRHNA, SNTAGT. The CDR3 sequence: CASSDGTNTEALF. The CDR3 coding sequence is TGTGCCAGCAGTGACGGGACAAACACTGAAGCTTTATTT.

Points on this clonotype: A read error may account for a junction end that differs from germline. This chain links TRBV29-1 with TRBJ1-3, with D uncertain. The CDR3 extends over 11 amino acids. Per the germline V gene, CDR1 is SQVTM and CDR2 is ANQGSEA. The CDR3 sequence: CSALSGNTICF. The CDR3 region has the DNA TGCAGCGCGCTTTCTGGAAACACCATATGTTTT.

The rearrangement links TRBV3-1 to TRBJ2-7; 11 positions agree with TRBD2. Trimming took 3 bases from V and 4 from J; bases not matched to a gene: 5. Looked up from germline, CDR1 is LGHDT and CDR2 is YNNKEL (reference sequence). CDR3 length: 15 residues. CDR3: CASSQGLAGGYEQYV. CDR3 DNA sequence: TGTGCCAGCAGCCAGGGCCTAGCGGGAGGTTACGAGCAGTACGTC.

CDR3 DNA: TGTGCCAGTAGTATGCTCGGGGAATACCAGCCCCAGCATTTT. Encoded protein: CASSMLGEYQPQHF. V is TRBV19 and J is TRBJ1-5, with unresolved D. The CDR3 extends over 14 amino acids. V lost 3 bases and J 7 bases, leaving 13 bases between the germline ends. Germline V gene sequence: CDR1 LNHDA, CDR2 SQIVND (reference sequence). The full variable domain, its missing parts supplied by reference TRBV19 and TRBJ1-5, is DGGITQSPKYLFRKEGQNVTLSCEQNLNHDAMYWYRQDPGQGLRLIYYSQIVNDFQKGDIAEGYSVSREKKESFPLTVTSAQKNPTAFYLCASSMLGEYQPQHFGDGTRLSIL.

This clonotype has a single count. The chain carries TRBV10-3 and TRBJ1-2; D call uncertain. Germline lookup yields CDR1 ENHRY and CDR2 SYGVKD. V lost 2 bases and J 6 bases, leaving 10 bases between the germline ends. This CDR3 contains 13 residues. The CDR3 sequence is CAISEIRVDGYTF. As DNA, the CDR3 is TGTGCCATCAGTGAGATACGGGTCGATGGCTACACCTTC.

This clonotype was recorded many times. J is TRBJ2-5 and V is TRBV4-2, with 12 bases that match TRBD2. Looked up from germline, CDR1 is LGHNA and CDR2 is YNFKEQ. This CDR3 spans 17 amino acids. The ends lost 3 bases at V and 2 bases at J; junction bases unmatched: 7. Written as DNA, the CDR3 is TGTGCCAGCAGCCAGAGACTAGCGGGGGCCTTACAAGAGACCCAGTACTTC. Translating it yields CASSQRLAGALQETQYF.

The rearrangement joins TRBV15 to TRBJ2-3; D not resolved. Germline values: CDR1 LNHNV, CDR2 YYDKDF (reference sequence). CDR3 length: 15 residues. V was cut by 1 base and J by 3 bases, with 11 bases left in between. As DNA, the CDR3 is TGTGCCACCAGCAGAGTCGGAAGAGTTACAGATACGCAGTATTTT. Its protein is CATSRVGRVTDTQYF.

The chain links TRBV12-3 or TRBV12-4 to TRBJ2-7, with D tentatively TRBD1 (6 bases). This CDR3 is built from 14 residues. V lost 5 bases and J 5 bases, leaving 16 bases between the germline ends. The CDR3 DNA follows: TGTGCCAGCAGTCCAGAGACAGGAGTTGACGAGCAGTACTTC. Amino acid sequence: CASSPETGVDEQYF.

The chain has TRBV24-1 and TRBJ2-1, with TRBD2 matching 9 bases. The trim removed 4 bases at V and 4 bases at J, leaving 10 bases unmatched. The CDR3 loop spans 17 amino acids. Germline loops: CDR1 KGHDR, CDR2 SFDVKD. Here the CDR3 DNA reads TGTGCCACCAGTGACCACCCTAGCGGGACTAATTACAATGAGCAGTTCTTC. Residues: CATSDHPSGTNYNEQFF.

This clonotype was counted a few times. This chain uses TRBV7-8 with TRBJ2-7; 7 positions agree with TRBD1. The junction had 4 bases not matched to a gene; V was cut back by 8 bases and J by 3 bases. CDR1 and CDR2 (germline): SGHVS, FQNEAQ. This CDR3 region has 12 residues. CDR3 DNA sequence: TGTGCCAGCGGGGACAGAAACTACGAGCAGTACTTC. Translating gives CASGDRNYEQYF.